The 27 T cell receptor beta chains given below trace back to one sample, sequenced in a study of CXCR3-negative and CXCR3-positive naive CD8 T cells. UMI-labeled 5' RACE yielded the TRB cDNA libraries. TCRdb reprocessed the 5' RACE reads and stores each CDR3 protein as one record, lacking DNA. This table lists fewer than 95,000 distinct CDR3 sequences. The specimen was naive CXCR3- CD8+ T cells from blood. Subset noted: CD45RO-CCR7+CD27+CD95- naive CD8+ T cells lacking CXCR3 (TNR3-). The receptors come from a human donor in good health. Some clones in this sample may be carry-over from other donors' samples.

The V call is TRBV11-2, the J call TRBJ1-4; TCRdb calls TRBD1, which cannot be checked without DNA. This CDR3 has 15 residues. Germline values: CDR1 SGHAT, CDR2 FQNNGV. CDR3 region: CASSSDSDPIEKLFF.

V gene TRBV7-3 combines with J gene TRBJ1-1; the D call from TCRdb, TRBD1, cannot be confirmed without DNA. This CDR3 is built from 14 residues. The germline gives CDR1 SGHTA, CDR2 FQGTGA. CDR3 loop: CASSLRGVNTEAFF.

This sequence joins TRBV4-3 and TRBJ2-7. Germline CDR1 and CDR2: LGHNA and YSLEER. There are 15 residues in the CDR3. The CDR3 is CASSQGFGTSYEQYF.

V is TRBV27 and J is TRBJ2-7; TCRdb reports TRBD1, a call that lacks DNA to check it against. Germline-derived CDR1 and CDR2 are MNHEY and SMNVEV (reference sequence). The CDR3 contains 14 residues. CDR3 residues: CAGSLRGISYEQYF.

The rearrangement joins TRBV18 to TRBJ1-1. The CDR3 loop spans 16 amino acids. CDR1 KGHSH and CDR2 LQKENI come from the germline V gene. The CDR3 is CASSPTFGELNTEAFF.

CDR3 region: CASSAPEEGYEQYF. V usage is TRBV11-2 and J usage is TRBJ2-7; the TCRdb call, TRBD1, lacks DNA for checking. Germline CDR1 reads SGHAT; CDR2 reads FQNNGV. CDR3 size: 14 residues.

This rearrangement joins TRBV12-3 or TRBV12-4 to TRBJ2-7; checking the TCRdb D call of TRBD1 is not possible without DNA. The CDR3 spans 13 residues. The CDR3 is CASSQPVGDEQYF.

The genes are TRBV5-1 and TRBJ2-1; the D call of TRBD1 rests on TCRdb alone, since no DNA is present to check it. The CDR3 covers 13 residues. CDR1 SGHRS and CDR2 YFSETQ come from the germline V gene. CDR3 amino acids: CASSLVWGTEQFF.

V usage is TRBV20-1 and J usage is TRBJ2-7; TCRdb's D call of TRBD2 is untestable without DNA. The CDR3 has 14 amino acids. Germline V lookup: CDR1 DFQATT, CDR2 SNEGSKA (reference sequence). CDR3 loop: CSAWGRGGMDEQYF.

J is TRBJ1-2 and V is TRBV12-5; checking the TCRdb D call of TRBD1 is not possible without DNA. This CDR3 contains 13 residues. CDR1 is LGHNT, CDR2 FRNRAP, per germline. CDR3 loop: CASGVGGVLGYTF.

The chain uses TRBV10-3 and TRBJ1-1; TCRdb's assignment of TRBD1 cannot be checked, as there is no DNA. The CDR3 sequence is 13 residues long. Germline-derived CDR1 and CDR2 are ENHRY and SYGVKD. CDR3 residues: CAIMGPLNTEAFF.

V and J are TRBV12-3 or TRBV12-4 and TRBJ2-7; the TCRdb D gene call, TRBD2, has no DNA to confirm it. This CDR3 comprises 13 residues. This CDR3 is CASSPGLIYEQYF.

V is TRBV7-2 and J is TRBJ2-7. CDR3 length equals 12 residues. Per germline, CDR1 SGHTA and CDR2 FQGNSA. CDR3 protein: CASSFLSYEQYF.

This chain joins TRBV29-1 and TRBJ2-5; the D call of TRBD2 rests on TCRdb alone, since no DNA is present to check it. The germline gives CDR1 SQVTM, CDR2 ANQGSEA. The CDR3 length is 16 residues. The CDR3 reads CSVDGLAGDYQETQYF.

The CDR3 loop is CASSPQGREAFF. V gene TRBV18 combines with J gene TRBJ1-1. This CDR3 spans 12 amino acids. Germline CDR1 KGHSH, CDR2 LQKENI. Drawing the rest from reference TRBV18 and TRBJ1-1, the complete variable domain is NAGVMQNPRHLVRRRGQEARLRCSPMKGHSHVYWYRQLPEEGLKFMVYLQKENIIDESGMPKERFSAEFPKEGPSILRIQQVVRGDSAAYFCASSPQGREAFFGQGTRLTVV.

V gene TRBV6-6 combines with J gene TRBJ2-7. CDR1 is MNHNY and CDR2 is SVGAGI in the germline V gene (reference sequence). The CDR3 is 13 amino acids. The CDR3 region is CASSYETTYEQYF.

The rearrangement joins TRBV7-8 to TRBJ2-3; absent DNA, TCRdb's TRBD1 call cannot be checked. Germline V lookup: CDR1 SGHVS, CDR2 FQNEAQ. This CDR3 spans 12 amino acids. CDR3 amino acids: CASSPGDYGQYF.

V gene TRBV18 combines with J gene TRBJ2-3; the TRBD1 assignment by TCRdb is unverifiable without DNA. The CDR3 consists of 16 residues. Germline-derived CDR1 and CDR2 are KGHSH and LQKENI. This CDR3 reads CASSPPDRGPTDTQYF.

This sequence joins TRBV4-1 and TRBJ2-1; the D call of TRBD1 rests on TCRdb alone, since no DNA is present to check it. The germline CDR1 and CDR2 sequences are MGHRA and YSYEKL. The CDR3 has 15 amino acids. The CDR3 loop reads CASSQDPGGFNEQFF.

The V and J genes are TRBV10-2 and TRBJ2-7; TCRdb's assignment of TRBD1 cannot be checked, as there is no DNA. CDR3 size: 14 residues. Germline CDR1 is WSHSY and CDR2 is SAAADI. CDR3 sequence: CASSVGAPSYEQYF.

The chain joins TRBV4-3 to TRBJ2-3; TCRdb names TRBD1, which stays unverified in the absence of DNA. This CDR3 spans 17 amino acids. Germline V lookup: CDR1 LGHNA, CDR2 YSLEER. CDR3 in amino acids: CASSHVDGGVSTDTQYF.

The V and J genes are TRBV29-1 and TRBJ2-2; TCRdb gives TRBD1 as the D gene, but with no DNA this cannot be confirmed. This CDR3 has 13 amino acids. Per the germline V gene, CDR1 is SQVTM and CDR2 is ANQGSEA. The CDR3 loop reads CSVEGGGTGELFF.

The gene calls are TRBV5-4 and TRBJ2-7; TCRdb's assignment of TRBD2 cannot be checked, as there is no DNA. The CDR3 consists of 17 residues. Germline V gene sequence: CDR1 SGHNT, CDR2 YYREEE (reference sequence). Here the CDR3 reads CASSLGLAGEEGYEQYF. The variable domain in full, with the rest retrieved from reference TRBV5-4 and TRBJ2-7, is ETGVTQSPTHLIKTRGQQVTLRCSSQSGHNTVSWYQQALGQGPQFIFQYYREEENGRGNFPPRFSGLQFPNYSSELNVNALELDDSALYLCASSLGLAGEEGYEQYFGPGTRLTVT.

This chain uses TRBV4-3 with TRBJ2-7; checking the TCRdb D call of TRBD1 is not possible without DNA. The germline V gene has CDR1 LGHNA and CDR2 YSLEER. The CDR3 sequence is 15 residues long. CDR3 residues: CASSQEGAGVYEQYF.

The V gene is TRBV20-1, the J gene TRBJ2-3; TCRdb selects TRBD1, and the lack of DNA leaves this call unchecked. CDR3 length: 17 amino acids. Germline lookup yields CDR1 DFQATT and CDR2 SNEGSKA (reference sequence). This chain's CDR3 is CSASEGGPRMGTDTQYF.

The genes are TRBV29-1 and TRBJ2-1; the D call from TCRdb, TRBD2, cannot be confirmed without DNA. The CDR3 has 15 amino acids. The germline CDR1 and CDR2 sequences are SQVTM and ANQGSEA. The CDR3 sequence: CSVDDRGRGNNEQFF.

This CDR3 reads CASSLGFGQEETQYF. The chain is built from TRBV7-2 and TRBJ2-5. The CDR3 totals 15 residues. From germline, CDR1 is SGHTA and CDR2 FQGNSA. Full variable domain (missing parts from reference TRBV7-2 and TRBJ2-5): GAGVSQSPSNKVTEKGKDVELRCDPISGHTALYWYRQSLGQGLEFLIYFQGNSAPDKSGLPSDRFSAERTGGSVSTLTIQRTQQEDSAVYLCASSLGFGQEETQYFGPGTRLLVL.